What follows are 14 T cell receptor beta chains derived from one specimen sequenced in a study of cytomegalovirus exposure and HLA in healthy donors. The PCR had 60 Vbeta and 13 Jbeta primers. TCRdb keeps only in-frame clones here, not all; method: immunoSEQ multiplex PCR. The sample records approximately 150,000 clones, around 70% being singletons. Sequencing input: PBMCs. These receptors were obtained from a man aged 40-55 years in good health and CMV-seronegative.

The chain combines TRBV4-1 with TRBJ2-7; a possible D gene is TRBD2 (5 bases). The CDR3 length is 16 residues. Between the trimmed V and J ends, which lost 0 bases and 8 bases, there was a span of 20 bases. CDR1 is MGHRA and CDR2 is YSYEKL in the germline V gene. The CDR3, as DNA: TGCGCCAGCAGCCAAGATTCAAGCGGAGCGTCGAGCAAGCAGTACTTC. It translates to CASSQDSSGASSKQYF.

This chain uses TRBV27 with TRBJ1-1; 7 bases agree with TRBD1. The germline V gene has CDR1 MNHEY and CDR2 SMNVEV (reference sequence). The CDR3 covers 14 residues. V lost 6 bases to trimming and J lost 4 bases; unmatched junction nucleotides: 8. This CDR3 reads CASSTGVWSTEAFF. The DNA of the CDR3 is TGTGCCAGCAGCACAGGGGTTTGGAGCACTGAAGCTTTCTTT.

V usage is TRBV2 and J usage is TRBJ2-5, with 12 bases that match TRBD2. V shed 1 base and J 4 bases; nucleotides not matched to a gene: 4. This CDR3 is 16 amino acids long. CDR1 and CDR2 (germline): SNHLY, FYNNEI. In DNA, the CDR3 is TGTGCCAGCAGTGAAGGGCTAGCGGGGGGGCTAGAGACCCAGTACTTC. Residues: CASSEGLAGGLETQYF.

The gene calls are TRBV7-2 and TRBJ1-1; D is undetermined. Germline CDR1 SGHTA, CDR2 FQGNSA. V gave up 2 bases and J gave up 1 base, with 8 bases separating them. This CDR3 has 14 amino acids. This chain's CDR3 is CASSLHGKNTEAFF. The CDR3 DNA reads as TGTGCCAGCAGCTTACACGGGAAGAACACTGAAGCTTTCTTT.

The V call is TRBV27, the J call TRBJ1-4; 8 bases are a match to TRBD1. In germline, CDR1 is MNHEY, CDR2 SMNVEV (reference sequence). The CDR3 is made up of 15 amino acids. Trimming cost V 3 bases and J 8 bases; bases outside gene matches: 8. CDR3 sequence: CASSFNRGDYEKLFF. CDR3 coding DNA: TGTGCCAGCAGTTTTAACAGGGGGGACTACGAAAAACTGTTTTTT.

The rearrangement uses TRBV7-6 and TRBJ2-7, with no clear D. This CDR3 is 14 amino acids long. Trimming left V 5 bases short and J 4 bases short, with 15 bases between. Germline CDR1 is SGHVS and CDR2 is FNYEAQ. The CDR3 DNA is TGTGCCAGCAGCCCCCGACACTTAACGTACGAGCAGTACTTC. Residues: CASSPRHLTYEQYF.

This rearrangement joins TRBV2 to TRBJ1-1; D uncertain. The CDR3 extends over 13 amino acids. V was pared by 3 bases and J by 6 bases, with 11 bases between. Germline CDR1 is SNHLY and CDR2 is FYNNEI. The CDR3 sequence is CASSDYGYPEAFF. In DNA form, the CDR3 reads TGTGCCAGCAGTGACTACGGGTATCCTGAAGCTTTCTTT.

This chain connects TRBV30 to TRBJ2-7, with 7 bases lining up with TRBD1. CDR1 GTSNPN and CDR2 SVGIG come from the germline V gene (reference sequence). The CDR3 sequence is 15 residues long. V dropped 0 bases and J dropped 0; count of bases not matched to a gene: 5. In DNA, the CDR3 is TGTGCCTGGAGTGTTGGGACAGATAGCTCCTACGAGCAGTACTTC. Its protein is CAWSVGTDSSYEQYF.

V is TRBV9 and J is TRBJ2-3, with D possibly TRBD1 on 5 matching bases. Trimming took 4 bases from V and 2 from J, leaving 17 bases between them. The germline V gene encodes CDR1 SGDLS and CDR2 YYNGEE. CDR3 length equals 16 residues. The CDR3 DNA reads TGTGCCAGCAGCAGTAGCCCTGGGGCATACACAGATACGCAGTATTTT. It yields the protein CASSSSPGAYTDTQYF.

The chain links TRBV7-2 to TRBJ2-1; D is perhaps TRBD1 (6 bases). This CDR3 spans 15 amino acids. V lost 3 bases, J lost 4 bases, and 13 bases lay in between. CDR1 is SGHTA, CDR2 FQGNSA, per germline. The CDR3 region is CASSFRDIIYNEQFF. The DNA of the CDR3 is TGTGCCAGCAGCTTCCGGGACATTATTTACAATGAGCAGTTCTTC.

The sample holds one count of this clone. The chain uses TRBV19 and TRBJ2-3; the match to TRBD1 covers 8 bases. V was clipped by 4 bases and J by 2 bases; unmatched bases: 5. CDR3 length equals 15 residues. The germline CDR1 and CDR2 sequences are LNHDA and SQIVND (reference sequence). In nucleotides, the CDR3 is TGTGCCAGTAGTAACGGACAGGGAAACACAGATACGCAGTATTTT. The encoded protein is CASSNGQGNTDTQYF.

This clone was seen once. Written as DNA, the CDR3 is TGTGCCAGCAGCTTGGACACACGGAACACTGAAGCTTTCTTT. Protein product: CASSLDTRNTEAFF. The chain joins TRBV5-6 to TRBJ1-1; no clear D gene. The CDR3 contains 14 residues. Germline-derived CDR1 and CDR2 are SGHDT and YYEEEE. V lost 0 bases and J lost 1, with 7 bases in between. Complete variable domain (other parts from reference TRBV5-6 and TRBJ1-1): DAGVTQSPTHLIKTRGQQVTLRCSPKSGHDTVSWYQQALGQGPQFIFQYYEEEERQRGNFPDRFSGHQFPNYSSELNVNALLLGDSALYLCASSLDTRNTEAFFGQGTRLTVV.

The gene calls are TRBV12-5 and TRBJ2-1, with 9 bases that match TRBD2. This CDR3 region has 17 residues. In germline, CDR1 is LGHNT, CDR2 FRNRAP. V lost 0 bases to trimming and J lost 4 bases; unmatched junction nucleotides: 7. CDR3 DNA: TGTGCTAGTGGTTTGGTAGGGTTTAGCGGGGGTTACAATGAGCAGTTCTTC. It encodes CASGLVGFSGGYNEQFF.

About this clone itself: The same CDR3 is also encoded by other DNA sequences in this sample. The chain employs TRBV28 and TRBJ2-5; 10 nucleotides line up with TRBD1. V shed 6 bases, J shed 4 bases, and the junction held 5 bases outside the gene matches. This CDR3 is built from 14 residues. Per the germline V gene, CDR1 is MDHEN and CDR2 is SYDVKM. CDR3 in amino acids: CASRKTGGRETQYF. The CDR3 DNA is TGTGCCAGCAGGAAGACAGGGGGCAGAGAGACCCAGTACTTC.